A single sample gave rise to the 9 T cell receptor beta chains below, sequenced in a study of shared clonotypes between healthy human individuals. Generated by immunoSEQ multiplex PCR, the TCRdb table keeps only in-frame clones and is missing some. The sample carries some 740,000 clones, around 93% recorded once. CD8 cells classed as naive were CD45RO-negative and positively selected for CCR7, excluding terminally differentiated effector memory CD45RA+ cells. Sample: naive CD8+ T cells sorted from blood. Receptors originate from a young man in good health.

This clone was seen only once. The chain has TRBV7-9 and TRBJ2-1; 7 bases line up with TRBD2. Germline V gene data show CDR1 as SEHNR and CDR2 as FQNEAQ (reference sequence). V was clipped by 5 bases and J by 8 bases; unmatched bases: 9. The CDR3 runs 14 residues. The CDR3 DNA reads TGTGCCAGCAGCCGACCACGGGGGGAGCATGAGCAGTTCTTC. Encoded protein: CASSRPRGEHEQFF.

J is TRBJ2-1 and V is TRBV27, with TRBD2 matching over 8 bases. V shed 6 bases and J 5 bases; nucleotides not matched to a gene: 9. From germline, CDR1 is MNHEY and CDR2 SMNVEV (reference sequence). This CDR3 contains 15 residues. The CDR3 reads CASSPLGREDNEQFF. CDR3 sequence (DNA): TGTGCCAGCAGCCCGCTAGGGCGGGAGGACAATGAGCAGTTCTTC.

The rearrangement uses TRBV29-1 and TRBJ1-4; 11 bases are shared with TRBD1. CDR3 length: 20 amino acids. CDR1 is SQVTM and CDR2 is ANQGSEA in the germline V gene. Unmatched junction bases numbered 15, after V lost 0 bases and J lost 3 bases. The CDR3 protein is CSVEEPLQPGQGVANEKLFF. The CDR3 region has the DNA TGCAGCGTTGAAGAACCTCTCCAACCGGGACAGGGGGTAGCTAATGAAAAACTGTTTTTT.

The J gene is TRBJ2-3, the V gene TRBV27; 14 nucleotides agree with TRBD2. The ends lost 5 bases at V and 1 base at J; junction bases unmatched: 8. Germline V gene sequence: CDR1 MNHEY, CDR2 SMNVEV (reference sequence). This CDR3 has 18 residues. CDR3 sequence (DNA): TGTGCCAGCAGTCCCGGGACTAGCGGGAGTTCTGGCACAGATACGCAGTATTTT. Translated: CASSPGTSGSSGTDTQYF.

This clone turned up a few times. The rearrangement joins TRBV7-3 to TRBJ2-1; D may be TRBD1 or TRBD2 (5 bases each). CDR1 SGHTA and CDR2 FQGTGA come from the germline V gene. The V gene lost 3 bases and the J gene lost 7 bases, with 13 bases spanning the gap. The CDR3 spans 14 residues. This chain's CDR3 is CASSLSGRANEQFF. The CDR3 coding sequence is TGTGCCAGCAGCTTGTCAGGGCGGGCGAATGAGCAGTTCTTC.

This clone was counted a single time. The chain recombines TRBV7-9 with TRBJ2-7; 7 nucleotides match TRBD1. V was pared by 4 bases and J by 2 bases, with 8 bases of the junction left unmatched. Germline V CDR1 and CDR2: SEHNR, FQNEAQ (reference sequence). This CDR3 comprises 15 residues. The CDR3 spells CASSSRTGKTYEQYF. The DNA of the CDR3 is TGTGCCAGCAGCTCAAGGACAGGAAAGACCTACGAGCAGTACTTC.

In its sample, this clone was seen once. Distinct nucleotide sequences in the sample also encode this CDR3. The chain employs TRBV5-5 and TRBJ1-2, with unresolved D. Germline CDR1 reads SGHKS; CDR2 reads YYEKEE (reference sequence). V lost 4 bases and J 8 bases, leaving 9 bases between the germline ends. This CDR3 region has 11 residues. CDR3 residues: CASSLLGGYTF. In DNA form, the CDR3 reads TGTGCCAGCAGCCTGCTTGGCGGCTACACCTTC.

The chain employs TRBV12-5 and TRBJ2-2, with D perhaps matching TRBD1 (5 bases). The V gene's germline CDR1 is LGHNT and CDR2 FRNRAP. V was trimmed by 6 bases and J by 6 bases, leaving 17 bases between them. CDR3 size: 15 residues. The CDR3 bases are TGTGCTAGTGGAACCGATAGGGAAGGGGCCGGGGAGCTGTTTTTT. Protein sequence: CASGTDREGAGELFF.

This clone was seen a handful of times. The chain employs TRBV11-2 and TRBJ1-5; maybe TRBD1 (5 bases). V was clipped by 5 bases and J by 3 bases, with 17 bases between them. The CDR3 is 16 amino acids. Germline CDR1 reads SGHAT; CDR2 reads FQNNGV. CDR3 nucleotides: TGTGCCAGCAGCGTGGGGCCCACATCCCCCAATCAGCCCCAGCATTTT. It codes for CASSVGPTSPNQPQHF.